A selection of T cell receptor beta chains follows, all from one sample in a study of blood T cell repertoires in COVID-19. Method: immunoSEQ multiplex PCR; TCRdb's copy keeps in-frame clones and lacks some. Of over 200,000 clones detected, 75% to 90% appear once; the ten largest clones hold about 4.5%. The sample comprised PBMCs or T cells enriched from blood (not recorded which). The receptor set was obtained from a woman younger than 45 who had been exposed to COVID-19. CDR3s include the opening cysteine and the closing phenylalanine or tryptophan. A D gene is named only where the DNA matches it firmly. Some rows have no size entry. The others give once, few or many, or a class for an expanded clone.

>once|.|TRBV4-1|TRBJ1-2
TGCGCCAGCAGCCAAGATGTGCGGAGTCGGCTGGGTGGCTACACCTTC
CASSQDVRSRLGGYTF
>.|TRBD1|TRBV7-2|TRBJ2-7
TGTGCCAGCAGCTTAGGGAGGGACAGGGAACAGTACTTC
CASSLGRDREQYF
>.|.|TRBV19|TRBJ1-2
TGTGCCAGTACCTATCGGGGGGCTCAGGGCTATGGCTACACCTTC
CASTYRGAQGYGYTF
>.|TRBD2|TRBV6-1|TRBJ2-3
TGTGCCAGCAGTGAAAGGAGCGGGGGGGCCGGTACGCAGTATTTT
CASSERSGGAGTQYF
>.|.|TRBV5-4|TRBJ1-1
TGTGCCAGCAGCCCTCGACAGCGGAACACTGAAGCTTTCTTT
CASSPRQRNTEAFF
>.|.|TRBV6-5|TRBJ2-3
TGTGCCAGCAGTTACCTCACAGACACAGATACGCAGTATTTT
CASSYLTDTDTQYF
>.|TRBD1|TRBV11-3|TRBJ2-1
TGTGCCAGCAGCAGTGACAGGGCGGGTGAGCAGTTCTTC
CASSSDRAGEQFF
>few|TRBD1|TRBV12-5|TRBJ2-3
TGTGCTAGTGGTTTGGCAGGGGGAATAACAGATACGCAGTATTTT
CASGLAGGITDTQYF
>.|.|TRBV19|TRBJ1-3
TGTGCCAGTAGTGACCAGGGGAGTTCTGGAAACACCATATATTTT
CASSDQGSSGNTIYF
>.|.|TRBV6-6|TRBJ1-4
TGTGCCAGCAGAGCTAGAGATGAAAAACTGTTTTTT
CASRARDEKLFF
>.|.|TRBV5-5|TRBJ2-2
TGTGCCAGCAGCTTGTTTGCCGCGGGGACCGGGGAGCTGTTTTTT
CASSLFAAGTGELFF
>.|TRBD1|TRBV2|TRBJ2-3
TGTGCCAGCAGTGTGGGGACAGCAGGCCGTGCGATACTTACAGATACGCAGTATTTT
CASSVGTAGRAILTDTQYF
>.|.|TRBV5-1|TRBJ2-3
TGCGCCAGCAGCTTAGGAGGGGGCAAAGATACGCAGTATTTT
CASSLGGGKDTQYF